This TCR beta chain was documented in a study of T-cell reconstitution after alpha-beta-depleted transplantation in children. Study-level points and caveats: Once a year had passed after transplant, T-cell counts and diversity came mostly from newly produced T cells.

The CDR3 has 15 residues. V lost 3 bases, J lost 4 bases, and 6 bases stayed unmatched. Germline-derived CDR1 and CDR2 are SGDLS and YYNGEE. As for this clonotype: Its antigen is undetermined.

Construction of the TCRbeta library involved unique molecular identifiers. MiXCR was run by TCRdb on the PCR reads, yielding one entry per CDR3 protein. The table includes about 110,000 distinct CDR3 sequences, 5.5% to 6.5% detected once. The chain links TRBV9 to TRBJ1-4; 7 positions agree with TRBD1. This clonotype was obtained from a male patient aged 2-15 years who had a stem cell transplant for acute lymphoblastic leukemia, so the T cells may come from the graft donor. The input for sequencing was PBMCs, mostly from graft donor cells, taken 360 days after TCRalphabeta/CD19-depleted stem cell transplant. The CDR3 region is CASSAQGQINEKLFF. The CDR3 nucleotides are TGTGCCAGCAGCGCCCAGGGACAGATTAATGAAAAACTGTTTTTT.